This T cell receptor (beta chain) was retrieved from a study of T-cell reconstitution after alpha-beta-depleted transplantation in children. Overall study results and limits: Recipient T cells and thymic progenitors that survived were the source of the high TCRbeta diversity seen at day 60 in some patients. Once a year had passed after transplant, T-cell counts and diversity came mostly from newly produced T cells. Expanded graft clones numbering several hundred reportedly gave rise to alpha-beta T cells about two months after transplant.

As it was prepared, the TCRbeta library received unique molecular identifiers. TCRdb called the PCR reads again in MiXCR, with one record for every CDR3 protein. The sample shows about 290,000 distinct CDR3 sequences, 6% to 10% of them seen only once. With V trimmed by 10 bases and J by 4 bases, 12 bases remained unmatched. The CDR3 spans 14 residues. The germline gives CDR1 MNHNS, CDR2 SASEGT. This clonotype was detected only a few times. Antigen specificity is unknown. This clonotype was sampled from a female patient between 2 and 15 years old who had a stem cell transplant for Fanconi anemia, so the T cells may come from the graft donor. Here the sequenced sample was peripheral blood, taken 360 days after TCRalphabeta/CD19-depleted stem cell transplant. The chain joins TRBV6-1 to TRBJ2-7; 8 bases match TRBD1. CDR3 amino acids: CATNCRDRCYEQYF. The CDR3 coding sequence is TGTGCCACCAACTGCCGGGACAGGTGTTACGAGCAGTACTTC.